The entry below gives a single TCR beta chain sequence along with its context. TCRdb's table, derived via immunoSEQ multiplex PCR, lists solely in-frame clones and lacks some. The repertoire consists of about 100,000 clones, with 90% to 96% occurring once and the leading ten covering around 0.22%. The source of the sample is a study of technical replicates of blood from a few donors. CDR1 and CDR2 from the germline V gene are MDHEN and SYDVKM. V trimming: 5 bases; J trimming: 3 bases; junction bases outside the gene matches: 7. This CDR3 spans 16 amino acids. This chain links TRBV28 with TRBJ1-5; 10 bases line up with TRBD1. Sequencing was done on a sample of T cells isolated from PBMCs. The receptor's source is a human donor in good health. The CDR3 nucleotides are TGTGCCAGCAGTCTCCCCGGGACAGGGGCCAATCAGCCCCAGCATTTT. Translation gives CASSLPGTGANQPQHF.